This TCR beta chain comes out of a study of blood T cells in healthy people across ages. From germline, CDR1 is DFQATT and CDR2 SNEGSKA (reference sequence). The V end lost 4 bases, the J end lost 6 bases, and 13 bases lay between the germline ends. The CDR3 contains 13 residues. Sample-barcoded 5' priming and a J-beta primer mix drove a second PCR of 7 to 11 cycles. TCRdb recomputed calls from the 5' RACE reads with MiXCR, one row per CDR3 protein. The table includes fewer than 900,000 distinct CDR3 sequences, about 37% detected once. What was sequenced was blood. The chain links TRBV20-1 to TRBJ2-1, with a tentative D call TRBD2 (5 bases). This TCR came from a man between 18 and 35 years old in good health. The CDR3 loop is CSAKTGVLNEQFF. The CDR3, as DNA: TGCAGTGCTAAAACCGGGGTTCTCAATGAGCAGTTCTTC.